This TCR beta chain originates from a study of blood T cell repertoires in COVID-19. TCRdb keeps only in-frame clones here, not all; method: immunoSEQ multiplex PCR. Here the sample spans around 72,000 clones, 87% being singletons. Per the germline V gene, CDR1 is DFQATT and CDR2 is SNEGSKA (reference sequence). V was pared by 6 bases and J by 7 bases, with 12 bases between. CDR3 length equals 11 residues. The sequence was obtained from a woman in her forties or fifties with acute or convalescent COVID-19. The sequenced material came from peripheral blood. This chain joins TRBV20-1 and TRBJ2-5; D possibly corresponds to TRBD2 (5 bases). The CDR3 coding sequence is TGCAGTGCGGACTGGAAAGGGACCCAGTACTTC. Protein product: CSADWKGTQYF.